In its sample, the clone carrying this TCR beta chain was seen once. What it recognizes is unknown. This record comes from a study of Ad26.COV2.S vaccination and SARS-CoV-2 variants. In the study overall: Once or twice, 56 days apart, Ad26.COV2.S was delivered intramuscularly. Study findings and constraints: Greater spike-specific TCR breadth was seen in vaccine recipients than in placebo recipients.

Trimming removed 1 base from V and 3 bases from J, with 8 bases in between. Germline V gives CDR1 SGHNT, CDR2 YYREEE (reference sequence). The CDR3 spans 14 residues. Data came from immunoSEQ multiplex PCR; TCRdb stores just in-frame clones and leaves some out. In the table there are over 400,000 clones, 90% of which are singletons. Treatment meaning: over 15 received Ad26.COV2.S at low or high dose, single or two shots; about 5 received placebo; per-sample allocation not given. Specimen acquisition occurred on day 63 following the initial vaccine or placebo injection. An Ad26 vector expressing Wuhan-strain SARS-CoV-2 spike constituted the vaccine.

This receptor was identified in a person aged 18-60 years who received the Ad26.COV2.S COVID-19 vaccine or a placebo. The specimen comprised peripheral blood, sampled in a trial of Ad26.COV2.S vaccine versus placebo. The chain combines TRBV5-4 with TRBJ1-3; D is undetermined. CDR3 in amino acids: CASSLIGYGNTIYF. The CDR3 bases are TGTGCCAGCAGCTTGATCGGGTATGGAAACACCATATATTTT.